The entry below describes one T cell receptor beta chain. This clone was observed many times. It lacks a known antigen. No much larger clonotype is one base removed from it; base qualities were not supplied. The entry originates in a study of metastatic and nonmetastatic thyroid tumors (dated by TCRdb to about 2020). Background on the whole study: Repertoires were compared across peripheral blood and tumor or nodule tissue samples from malignant and benign thyroid patients.

No patient had received any treatment before thyroid surgery. The study retrospectively analysed patient clinical samples collected from the early 2010s to the late 2010s using T-cell receptor beta sequencing. The study at large found these results: In both blood and tumor samples, TCR beta diversity was reported to be significantly higher in malignant tumors than in benign nodules.

Library generation was performed with PCR. TCRdb shows the sequencer as Illumina HiSeq 4000. High-throughput sequencing was used to profile the TCR beta-chain CDR3 region of each patient. The authors' pipeline ran thus. CDR3 differences across clinicopathological groups were used to build a classifier for discriminating distant-metastatic papillary thyroid cancer patients. The Shannon index was used to assess repertoire diversity, and the Morisita-Horn index was used to assess tumor-blood repertoire similarity. TCRdb reanalyzed the raw reads on its own, using fastp at Q25 for trimming and MiXCR for clone calling, and kept in-frame beta chains. For this entry, the V and J calls and clone size follow TCRdb and not the study's own pipeline. This sample comprises about 82,000 clones, under 15% of them detected only once. Around 9% of the sample is in the top ten clones. The CDR3 has 15 amino acids, counting the end cysteine and phenylalanine. Only the CDR3 DNA stays, 45 bases, in frame from base 1. At the junction V is shortened by 9 bases and J by 2 bases; bases outside the gene matches: 9. The germline V gene encodes CDR1 SNHLY and CDR2 FYNNEI.

Sequenced input: tumor tissue. The V and J genes are TRBV2 and TRBJ2-1; 8 bases in the junction line up with TRBD1. This receptor was obtained from a female donor with papillary thyroid cancer or a benign thyroid nodule (not recorded which). Some clones in this sample may be carry-over from other donors' samples. The sequenced DNA: TGTGCCAGGGGGATCGGACAGGGTGCCTACAATGAGCAGTTCTTC. Translated, this is CARGIGQGAYNEQFF.